This TCR beta chain was sequenced in a study of cytomegalovirus exposure and HLA in healthy donors. General study results and limits: A later analysis found most CMV-associated TCR beta chains apparently HLA-restricted. The study found most TCR sequences rare, yet found some public TCRs in many donors. Highly shared sequence variants in one cluster were likely a sequencing artifact. Listed as cytomegalovirus-associated were over 150 TCR beta chains.

It was with 60 Vbeta and 13 Jbeta primers that the PCR ran. The repertoire was sequenced with immunoSEQ multiplex PCR; TCRdb's copy has only in-frame clones and lacks some. The top ten hold around 6.6% of the sample, which has under 200,000 clones, approximately 82% seen once. This clone was counted only a few times. Antigen specificity is unknown. Trimming shortened V by 7 bases and J by 6 bases, and 13 bases separated the two germline ends. The CDR3 is 13 amino acids. Germline V gene lookup returns CDR1 MNHNY and CDR2 SVGAGI (reference sequence). The receptor was isolated from a man in his fifties in good health and CMV-seropositive. Material for sequencing was PBMCs. V usage is TRBV6-6 and J usage is TRBJ2-1, with a weak D call TRBD2 (6 bases). The CDR3 DNA is TGTGCCAGCAAAGACCCCGGGGGCAATGAGCAGTTCTTC. The encoded protein is CASKDPGGNEQFF.